These 18 T cell receptor beta chains came from one sample sequenced in a study of control samples from healthy donors and cancer patients. TCRdb's table, derived via immunoSEQ multiplex PCR, lists solely in-frame clones and lacks some. The profile shows roughly 400,000 clones, approximately 90% of them singletons. Sequences were obtained from PBMCs. The origin of the receptors is a man aged 35-49 years with head and neck cancer.

The V gene is TRBV6-6, the J gene TRBJ1-5, with D possibly matching TRBD1 (6 bases). CDR3 length equals 15 residues. Trimming removed 8 bases at V and 2 bases at J, with 16 bases between. Germline V lookup: CDR1 MNHNY, CDR2 SVGAGI (reference sequence). CDR3 nucleotides: TGTGCCAGCGGGGGGGGCGCAGAACGCAATCAGCCCCAGCATTTT. Its protein is CASGGGAERNQPQHF.

This clone was detected only a few times. V is TRBV30 and J is TRBJ2-1; D is unresolved. This CDR3 spans 14 amino acids. Trimming took 2 bases from V and 0 from J, leaving 8 bases between them. Germline CDR1 is GTSNPN and CDR2 is SVGIG (reference sequence). The CDR3 DNA sequence: TGTGCCTGGAGTCGTACGAGCTCCTACAATGAGCAGTTCTTC. Amino acids: CAWSRTSSYNEQFF.

To note about this clone: Its ends do not fully match the called genes, so a read error is possible. The CDR3 nucleotides are TGCGCCAGTAGTACGAGACTAGCGGGAGAGCAGCAGTACTTC. This codes for CASSTRLAGEQQYF. The chain is built from TRBV19 and TRBJ2-7; 12 bases match TRBD2. The CDR3 is 14 residues long. From germline, CDR1 is LNHDA and CDR2 SQIVND (reference sequence).

The rearrangement joins TRBV19 to TRBJ1-2, with D perhaps TRBD1 (5 bases). This CDR3 has 15 residues. V was cut by 3 bases and J by 7 bases, with 18 bases left in between. Per the germline V gene, CDR1 is LNHDA and CDR2 is SQIVND (reference sequence). The CDR3 DNA reads as TGTGCCAGTAGTATTGGTCTGTCGCCGGGGGGTGGCTACACCTTC. Its translation is CASSIGLSPGGGYTF.

This sequence joins TRBV9 and TRBJ1-4; 8 bases match TRBD1. Unmatched junction bases numbered 8, after V lost 4 bases and J lost 3 bases. There are 16 residues in the CDR3. CDR1 is SGDLS and CDR2 is YYNGEE in the germline V gene. The CDR3 protein is CASSPDRVYANEKLFF. The CDR3 region has the DNA TGTGCCAGCAGCCCGGACAGGGTATATGCTAATGAAAAACTGTTTTTT.

The chain couples TRBV6-5 to TRBJ2-7; D gene unclear. From germline, CDR1 is MNHEY and CDR2 SVGAGI. This CDR3 contains 13 residues. V was shortened by 4 bases and J by 0 bases, with 7 bases between the two germline ends. The chain's CDR3 is CASSSVNSYEQYF. The DNA for the CDR3 is TGTGCCAGCAGTTCTGTCAACTCCTACGAGCAGTACTTC.

This rearrangement joins TRBV12-3 or TRBV12-4 to TRBJ2-1; D ambiguous. V was clipped by 4 bases and J by 6 bases, with 10 bases between them. There are 13 residues in the CDR3. CDR3 protein: CASSSPTTNEQFF. CDR3 nucleotide sequence: TGTGCCAGCAGTTCTCCGACCACCAATGAGCAGTTCTTC.

This rearrangement joins TRBV30 to TRBJ2-2, with 7 bases matching TRBD1. CDR3 length: 15 residues. J gave up 5 bases and V 4 bases, and 10 bases lay outside the gene matches. Per the germline V gene, CDR1 is GTSNPN and CDR2 is SVGIG (reference sequence). CDR3 nucleotide sequence: TGTGCCTGGACATTTGACAGGGTGTGGACCGGGGAGCTGTTTTTT. It is translated as CAWTFDRVWTGELFF.

A note on this clone: The junction departs from the called germline gene at one end, perhaps through a read error. This chain links TRBV2 with TRBJ2-7, with D possibly being TRBD2 (5 bases). CDR1 is SNHLY and CDR2 is FYNNEI in the germline V gene. This CDR3 has 10 residues. The CDR3 protein is CASSGRDPLF. In DNA, the CDR3 is TGTGCCAGCAGTGGCCGGGATCCCCTCTTC.

V and J are TRBV11-3 and TRBJ2-2; the match to TRBD2 covers 9 bases. The germline CDR1 and CDR2 sequences are SGHNT and YENEEA. CDR3 length equals 16 residues. J gave up 6 bases and V 5 bases, and 10 bases lay outside the gene matches. For the CDR3, the DNA is TGTGCCAGCAGCCCAGAGCGGGGGGCGCTCCCCGGGGAGCTGTTTTTT. It codes for CASSPERGALPGELFF. The full variable domain, completed using reference TRBV11-3 and TRBJ2-2, is EAGVVQSPRYKIIEKKQPVAFWCNPISGHNTLYWYLQNLGQGPELLIRYENEEAVDDSQLPKDRFSAERLKGVDSTLKIQPAELGDSAVYLCASSPERGALPGELFFGEGSRLTVL.

The CDR3: CASSSSGLAGSGELFF. In nucleotides, the CDR3 is TGTGCCAGCAGCTCATCGGGACTAGCGGGGTCCGGGGAGCTGTTTTTT. The genes are TRBV7-6 and TRBJ2-2; 13 bases are shared with TRBD2. The V segment lost 4 bases and the J segment 6 bases; nucleotides outside the gene matches: 5. Per germline, CDR1 SGHVS and CDR2 FNYEAQ. This CDR3 spans 16 amino acids.

This chain uses TRBV14 with TRBJ2-4; maybe TRBD1 (6 bases). This CDR3 contains 14 residues. The germline V and J ends were trimmed by 4 bases and 5 bases, with 12 bases remaining between them. The germline V gene encodes CDR1 SGHDN and CDR2 FVKESK. CDR3 residues: CASSLRDTQNIQYF. The CDR3 DNA sequence: TGTGCCAGCAGCCTTAGGGACACCCAAAACATTCAGTACTTC.

This rearrangement joins TRBV19 to TRBJ2-3; D not certain. Germline V gene data show CDR1 as LNHDA and CDR2 as SQIVND (reference sequence). The CDR3 covers 14 residues. The germline V and J ends were trimmed by 4 bases and 0 bases, with 8 bases remaining between them. Here the CDR3 reads CASSKPDSTDTQYF. The DNA of the CDR3 is TGTGCCAGTAGTAAGCCGGACAGCACAGATACGCAGTATTTT.

This chain joins TRBV28 and TRBJ2-7; TRBD1 might be the D (6 bases). The CDR3 covers 18 residues. Germline loops: CDR1 MDHEN, CDR2 SYDVKM. V was trimmed by 1 base and J by 2 bases, leaving 21 bases between them. The CDR3 protein is CASSLYSGQPASPYEQYF. The CDR3 DNA reads TGTGCCAGCAGTTTATACTCTGGACAGCCGGCATCCCCCTACGAGCAGTACTTC.

There are a few counts of this clone. DNA for the CDR3: TGTGCCAGCAGTTTGAAGGGGCAGGGAGGCAATCAGCCCCAGCATTTT. Protein: CASSLKGQGGNQPQHF. The gene calls are TRBV27 and TRBJ1-5, with D possibly TRBD1 on 5 matching bases. Trimming stripped 3 bases from V and 2 bases from J, with 14 bases between. CDR1 is MNHEY, CDR2 SMNVEV, per germline (reference sequence). This CDR3 comprises 16 residues.

The gene calls are TRBV7-2 and TRBJ2-4; D unclear. Germline lookup yields CDR1 SGHTA and CDR2 FQGNSA. Trimming took off 1 base at V and 5 bases at J, with 6 bases between the two ends. The CDR3 runs to 13 residues. In nucleotides, the CDR3 is TGTGCCAGCAGCTTAGGTTCAGAAAACATTCAGTACTTC. Translating it yields CASSLGSENIQYF. Filled out from reference TRBV7-2 and TRBJ2-4, the complete variable domain reads GAGVSQSPSNKVTEKGKDVELRCDPISGHTALYWYRQSLGQGLEFLIYFQGNSAPDKSGLPSDRFSAERTGGSVSTLTIQRTQQEDSAVYLCASSLGSENIQYFGAGTRLSVL.

The V gene is TRBV5-4, the J gene TRBJ2-3, with D unresolved. Germline CDR1 reads SGHNT; CDR2 reads YYREEE (reference sequence). This CDR3 has 16 amino acids. V was trimmed by 1 base and J by 0 bases, leaving 12 bases between them. The CDR3 region has the DNA TGTGCCAGCAGCTTGCGGGTTAGCAGAAGCACAGATACGCAGTATTTT. It codes for CASSLRVSRSTDTQYF.

This clone was observed a few times. This sequence joins TRBV19 and TRBJ2-3, with D possibly TRBD1 on 6 matching bases. CDR1 and CDR2 (germline): LNHDA, SQIVND (reference sequence). V was pared by 8 bases and J by 1 base, with 19 bases between. The CDR3 loop spans 16 amino acids. The CDR3 DNA reads as TGTGCCAGTGCCCCGGGACATTTGACGGGCACAGATACGCAGTATTTT. Its protein is CASAPGHLTGTDTQYF.